The rows below give T cell receptor beta chains drawn from one sample of a study of radiotherapy plus CTLA-4 blockade in lung cancer. Profiled with immunoSEQ multiplex PCR; TCRdb holds only in-frame clones, not every one. The sample contains some 64,000 clones, about 72% of which appear only once. The sample in question was peripheral blood, obtained from a patient treated with radiotherapy plus ipilimumab. The receptors originated from a human donor with non-small cell lung cancer whose response to radiotherapy plus ipilimumab could not be evaluated. Some clones in this sample may be carry-over from other donors' samples. Each CDR3 is given with its conserved first and last residue. A D gene is named only where the DNA matches it firmly. The size field is filled for only some rows; it gives once, few, many or a size class.

D,J,size,V,DNA,CDR3
NA,TRBJ1-1,NA,TRBV6-5,TGTGCCAGCAGACAGGGTGGTGACACTGAAGCTTTCTTT,CASRQGGDTEAFF
NA,TRBJ2-7,once,TRBV29-1,TGCAGCGTTGAAACTAGGACGGTGGGCGAGCAGTACTTC,CSVETRTVGEQYF
TRBD2,TRBJ2-3,NA,TRBV27,TGTGCCAGCAGTTTAGGGGCTAGCGGGGGAAGCACAGATACGCAGTATTTT,CASSLGASGGSTDTQYF
NA,TRBJ1-5,once,TRBV28,TGTGCCAGCTTAATGAGGGGGTTCGTAGGGTATCAGCCCCAGCATTTT,CASLMRGFVGYQPQHF
TRBD2,TRBJ2-1,NA,TRBV9,TGTGCCAGCAGCGTAGTCGGCGGGGGGGCAAATCGGCAGTTCTTC,CASSVVGGGANRQFF
NA,TRBJ1-2,NA,TRBV7-2,TGTGCCAGCACCCCAGGGGCTGCCGTCTTCGGGGGCTACACCTTC,CASTPGAAVFGGYTF
NA,TRBJ2-7,once,TRBV2,TGTGCCAGCAGCGAGTATGAACTCCTGCCCTACGAGCAGTACTTC,CASSEYELLPYEQYF
TRBD1,TRBJ1-1,NA,TRBV5-4,TGTGCCAGCAGCCAAAGGACAGGGATGAACACTGAAGCTTTCTTT,CASSQRTGMNTEAFF
TRBD1,TRBJ2-5,NA,TRBV5-1,TGCGCCAGCACTTTTTTGGGACAGGGTGGTCGGGAGACCCAGTACTTC,CASTFLGQGGRETQYF
TRBD2,TRBJ2-5,few,TRBV5-4,TGTGCCAGCAGCTGGGGGGGGGAGACCCAGTACTTC,CASSWGGETQYF
TRBD1,TRBJ1-2,NA,TRBV18,TGTGCCAGCTCACCATCGGACAGGGATGTCGTCTCTGGCTACACCTTC,CASSPSDRDVVSGYTF
TRBD1,TRBJ1-3,NA,TRBV4-3,TGCGCCAGCAGCCAAGCGAAGCGACAGGGGGGAAACACCATATATTTT,CASSQAKRQGGNTIYF
TRBD1,TRBJ2-5,few,TRBV18,TGTGCCAGCTCACCCGGGACAGGGGTGGCCCAACGAGAGACCCAGTACTTC,CASSPGTGVAQRETQYF
TRBD1,TRBJ2-7,few,TRBV27,TGTGCCAGCAGCTCGGGACAGGGGTACTACGAGCAGTACTTC,CASSSGQGYYEQYF
TRBD1,TRBJ2-1,NA,TRBV4-1,TGCGCCAGCAGCCAAGACCAGGGGGCGAGCGTACTGAATGAGCAGTTCTTC,CASSQDQGASVLNEQFF
TRBD1,TRBJ1-1,NA,TRBV5-1,TGCGCCAGCAGCTTGGTCGGGGACAGGGGTAGGGAAGCTTTCTTT,CASSLVGDRGREAFF
TRBD1,TRBJ2-7,NA,TRBV25-1,TGTGCCAGCAGTGAGTTAAAAGGACAGGGGCAGACCTACGAGCAGTACTTC,CASSELKGQGQTYEQYF
NA,TRBJ2-7,NA,TRBV28,TGTGCCAGCCGCGTTGCGGGACTCCACGAGCAGTACTTC,CASRVAGLHEQYF
NA,TRBJ1-2,NA,TRBV29-1,TGCAGCGTTGAAAGGGGTCGGAACTATGGCTACACCTTC,CSVERGRNYGYTF
TRBD1,TRBJ1-6,NA,TRBV7-2,TGTGCCAGCAGCCCCTACCGGACAGGGGTGGACTCACCCCTCCACTTT,CASSPYRTGVDSPLHF
NA,TRBJ1-3,NA,TRBV4-1,TGCGCCAGCAGCCAAGGAACCGACAGGCACTCTGGAAACACCATATATTTT,CASSQGTDRHSGNTIYF
TRBD2,TRBJ2-5,NA,TRBV18,TGTGCCAGCTCACTGGCTCTAGCGGGGCAAGAGACCCAGTACTTC,CASSLALAGQETQYF
TRBD2,TRBJ2-1,NA,TRBV4-2,TGTGCCAGCAGCCAAGACGAAGCAGCGGGGGGCAATGAGCAGTTCTTC,CASSQDEAAGGNEQFF
TRBD2,TRBJ2-7,once,TRBV29-1,TGCAGCTTTAATGGGGGGGGACGATACGAGCAGTACTTC,CSFNGGGRYEQYF
NA,TRBJ1-1,NA,TRBV9,TGTGCCAGCAGCGTAGGGGCGGGGGACCATTACACTGAAGCTTTCTTT,CASSVGAGDHYTEAFF
NA,TRBJ1-5,NA,TRBV4-2,TGTGCCAGCAGCCAAGTCGCACAGGGTGGCAATCAGCCCCAGCATTTT,CASSQVAQGGNQPQHF
TRBD1,TRBJ1-1,NA,TRBV7-2,TGTGCCAGCAGCCCCGGACAGGGTCGGCCTGAAGCTTTCTTT,CASSPGQGRPEAFF
NA,TRBJ1-6,NA,TRBV7-6,TGTGCCAGCAGCTCGTCCCGGCAGGGAAATTCACCCCTCCACTTT,CASSSSRQGNSPLHF
NA,TRBJ2-1,NA,TRBV6-5,TGTGCCAGCAGTTGGGGGGTCTCAAATGAGCAGTTCTTC,CASSWGVSNEQFF
NA,TRBJ1-2,NA,TRBV9,TGTGCCAGCAGCCCCTATCTCTATGGCTACACCTTC,CASSPYLYGYTF
NA,TRBJ1-2,NA,TRBV19,TGTGCCAGTAGTAGACAGTCCTCTAACTATGGCTACACCTTC,CASSRQSSNYGYTF
NA,TRBJ1-2,few,TRBV4-1,TGCGCCAGCAGCCAACCCCTGCGGGAAGGCTACACCTTC,CASSQPLREGYTF
NA,TRBJ2-7,once,TRBV6-5,TGTGCCAGCACTGCGGGCTACGAGCAGTACTTC,CASTAGYEQYF
NA,TRBJ2-2,NA,TRBV28,TGTGCCAGCAGCCGGCTCATAGCGGACACCGGGGAGCTGTTTTTT,CASSRLIADTGELFF
TRBD1,TRBJ1-1,NA,TRBV6-5,TGTGCCAGCAGTTACCTGGGACAGGGGTGGGGCACTGAAGCTTTCTTT,CASSYLGQGWGTEAFF
NA,TRBJ1-3,few,TRBV5-1,TGCGCCAGCGGGACTGGGACTGGAAACACCATATATTTT,CASGTGTGNTIYF
NA,TRBJ1-2,NA,TRBV5-4,TGTGCCAGCAGCTTGGATAGTACAGGTGTTGGGGGCTACACCTTC,CASSLDSTGVGGYTF
NA,TRBJ2-7,NA,TRBV7-2,TGTGCCAGCAGCCCCCTCCAAAGGGGAGGCGAGCAGTACTTC,CASSPLQRGGEQYF
NA,TRBJ2-6,NA,TRBV11-3,TGTGCCAGCAGCTTCGGCGGCCTCTCTGGGGCCAACGTCCTGACTTTC,CASSFGGLSGANVLTF
NA,TRBJ1-2,few,TRBV5-8,TGTGCCAGCAGCTTGCAACCCACGTTCTACTACACCTTC,CASSLQPTFYYTF
NA,TRBJ2-7,NA,TRBV19,TGTGCCAGTAGTCTCGCAGGGGCCTACGAGCAGTACTTC,CASSLAGAYEQYF
TRBD2,TRBJ2-1,NA,TRBV4-1,TGCGCCAGCAGCCCGGCCCACTTTAGCGGGGGGGCGAATGAGCAGTTCTTC,CASSPAHFSGGANEQFF
TRBD2,TRBJ2-3,NA,TRBV7-7,TGTGCTAGCAGCTTCGTCGAGCGGGGTGGTACGCAGTATTTT,CASSFVERGGTQYF
NA,TRBJ2-1,NA,TRBV4-3,TGCGCCAGCAGCCAAGCACAGGAGAGTGAGCAGTTCTTC,CASSQAQESEQFF
TRBD1,TRBJ2-7,many,TRBV28,TGTGCCAGCAGTTTGGCCTTGGGACAGGGTACATCCTACGAGCAGTACTTC,CASSLALGQGTSYEQYF
NA,TRBJ2-4,few,TRBV2,TGTGCCAGCAGTGAGAGGACAGTGGGGGACATTCAGTACTTC,CASSERTVGDIQYF
TRBD2,TRBJ2-2,NA,TRBV28,TGTGCCAGCAGTTTTAGACTAGCGGGGGACCTCACCGGGGAGCTGTTTTTT,CASSFRLAGDLTGELFF
NA,TRBJ1-6,few,TRBV6-1,TGTGCCAGCAGCCGCGGGCGTAATTCACCCCTCCACTTT,CASSRGRNSPLHF
NA,TRBJ2-1,NA,TRBV11-2,TGTGCCAGCAGCTTAGACGGGAGACACTCCTACAATGAGCAGTTCTTC,CASSLDGRHSYNEQFF
NA,TRBJ2-7,few,TRBV7-4,TGTGCCAGCATCCCGGGGGTCCACGAGCAGTACTTC,CASIPGVHEQYF
TRBD1,TRBJ2-3,NA,TRBV9,TGTGCCAGCAGCGTTGGACAGGGTATTAGCACAGATACGCAGTATTTT,CASSVGQGISTDTQYF
NA,TRBJ1-2,NA,TRBV20-1,TGCAGTGCTATCAGGAACTATGGCTACACCTTC,CSAIRNYGYTF
TRBD1,TRBJ1-1,NA,TRBV10-3,TGTGCCATCGGTCGGGCAGGACAGGGAGAGACTGAAGCTTTCTTT,CAIGRAGQGETEAFF
TRBD2,TRBJ2-5,NA,TRBV27,TGTGCCAGCAGTCAGACTAGCGGGGGGAGGCTCCAGTACTTC,CASSQTSGGRLQYF
TRBD1,TRBJ2-7,NA,TRBV6-5,TGTGCCAGCAGTCGCCGGGACAGGGTCCATCACGAGCAGTACTTC,CASSRRDRVHHEQYF